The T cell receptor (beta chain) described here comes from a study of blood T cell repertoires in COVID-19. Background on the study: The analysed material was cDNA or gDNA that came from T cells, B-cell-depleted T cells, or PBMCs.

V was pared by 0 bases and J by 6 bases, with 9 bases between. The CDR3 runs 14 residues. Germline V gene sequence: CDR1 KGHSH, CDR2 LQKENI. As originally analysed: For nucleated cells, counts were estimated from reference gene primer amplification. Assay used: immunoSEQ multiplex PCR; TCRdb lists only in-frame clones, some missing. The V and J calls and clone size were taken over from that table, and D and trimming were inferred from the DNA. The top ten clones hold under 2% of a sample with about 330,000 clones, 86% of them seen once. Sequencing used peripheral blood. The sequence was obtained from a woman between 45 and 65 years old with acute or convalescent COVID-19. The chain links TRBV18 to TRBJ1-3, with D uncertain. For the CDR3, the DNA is TGTGCCAGCTCACCACCGGCGGCGGTAAACACCATATATTTT. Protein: CASSPPAAVNTIYF.